What follows are 29 T cell receptor beta chains derived from one specimen sequenced in a study of blood T cell repertoires in COVID-19. The data were produced by immunoSEQ multiplex PCR, yet TCRdb's version contains in-frame clones alone and is incomplete. The table records 170,000 or so clones, approximately 90% of them present only once. Material for sequencing was PBMCs or T cells enriched from blood (not recorded which). Every receptor here comes from a woman in her fifties or sixties who had recovered from COVID-19.

The chain recombines TRBV3-1 (or the pseudogene TRBV3-2) with TRBJ1-5, with 7 nucleotides matching TRBD1. V shed 4 bases and J 0 bases; nucleotides not matched to a gene: 12. This CDR3 region has 18 residues. Germline CDR1 and CDR2: LGHDT and YNNKEL (reference sequence). The CDR3 DNA is TGTGCCAGCAGCCTCCGTTATCCAGGGGGTTATAGCAATCAGCCCCAGCATTTT. This sequence encodes CASSLRYPGGYSNQPQHF.

The chain links TRBV5-4 to TRBJ2-2, with 10 bases identical to TRBD1. The CDR3 runs 15 residues. Trimming at V came to 4 bases and at J to 5 bases, leaving 5 bases not matched to a gene. In germline, CDR1 is SGHNT, CDR2 YYREEE (reference sequence). CDR3 region: CASSPWTGGTGELFF. The CDR3 DNA reads TGTGCCAGCAGCCCCTGGACAGGGGGTACCGGGGAGCTGTTTTTT.

This chain joins TRBV10-3 and TRBJ1-2; D gene unclear. V lost 5 bases to trimming and J lost 5 bases, with 15 bases between them. The germline V gene encodes CDR1 ENHRY and CDR2 SYGVKD. CDR3 length equals 14 residues. The CDR3 DNA reads TGTGCCATCAGTTCACGGACTTATGAATATGGCTACACCTTC. Residues: CAISSRTYEYGYTF.

This sequence joins TRBV7-9 and TRBJ2-7; 9 positions match TRBD1. Germline CDR1 is SEHNR and CDR2 is FQNEAQ (reference sequence). This CDR3 is built from 15 residues. With 5 bases clipped from V and 3 bases from J, the junction kept 8 bases outside the gene matches. DNA for the CDR3: TGTGCCAGCAGCATCCGGGACAGGGAGGGCTACGAGCAGTACTTC. The encoded protein is CASSIRDREGYEQYF.

This clone was seen a single time. This chain joins TRBV29-1 and TRBJ2-2; 12 bases line up with TRBD2. Germline-derived CDR1 and CDR2 are SQVTM and ANQGSEA. V shed 6 bases, J shed 1 base, and the junction held 12 bases outside the gene matches. CDR3 length equals 18 residues. CDR3 nucleotide sequence: TGCAGCGTCATTCCGAGCTGGACTAGCGGGGTGAACACCGGGGAGCTGTTTTTT. Protein sequence: CSVIPSWTSGVNTGELFF.

This chain links TRBV19 with TRBJ2-1; 10 nucleotides line up with TRBD2. Trimming cost V 5 bases and J 3 bases; bases outside gene matches: 10. This CDR3 contains 17 residues. Germline V gene data show CDR1 as LNHDA and CDR2 as SQIVND (reference sequence). The CDR3 protein is CASSGQRGGSLYNEQFF. CDR3 DNA sequence: TGTGCCAGTAGTGGTCAGCGGGGGGGCTCCCTCTACAATGAGCAGTTCTTC. The full variable domain, its missing parts supplied by reference TRBV19 and TRBJ2-1, is DGGITQSPKYLFRKEGQNVTLSCEQNLNHDAMYWYRQDPGQGLRLIYYSQIVNDFQKGDIAEGYSVSREKKESFPLTVTSAQKNPTAFYLCASSGQRGGSLYNEQFFGPGTRLTVL.

The chain couples TRBV9 to TRBJ2-5; 9 nucleotides agree with TRBD2. The length of the CDR3 is 14 residues. The germline gives CDR1 SGDLS, CDR2 YYNGEE. V was pared by 5 bases and J by 2 bases, with 4 bases of the junction left unmatched. The DNA of the CDR3 is TGTGCCAGCAGTTTTGGACTAGCGCAAGAGACCCAGTACTTC. Translation gives CASSFGLAQETQYF. Full variable domain (outside the CDR3, taken from reference TRBV9 and TRBJ2-5): DSGVTQTPKHLITATGQRVTLRCSPRSGDLSVYWYQQSLDQGLQFLIQYYNGEERAKGNILERFSAQQFPDLHSELNLSSLELGDSALYFCASSFGLAQETQYFGPGTRLLVL.

The V call is TRBV24-1, the J call TRBJ2-3; 12 bases match TRBD2. The length of the CDR3 is 18 residues. CDR1 and CDR2 (germline): KGHDR, SFDVKD. V lost 4 bases and J lost 6; bases outside the gene matches: 13. The CDR3 sequence: CATSDRGSSGGALDTQYF. The CDR3 bases are TGTGCCACCAGTGACCGTGGTTCTAGCGGGGGGGCATTGGATACGCAGTATTTT.

This clone was recorded a few times. The chain recombines TRBV28 with TRBJ1-4, with 12 bases aligning to TRBD1. V was clipped by 6 bases and J by 8 bases; unmatched bases: 10. The V gene's germline CDR1 is MDHEN and CDR2 SYDVKM. The CDR3 is 16 residues long. DNA of the CDR3: TGTGCCAGCAGCCAGGGGACAGGGGGCACAAGGGAAAAACTGTTTTTT. This translates into CASSQGTGGTREKLFF.

The chain couples TRBV4-3 to TRBJ2-3, with D tentatively TRBD1 (5 bases). The V and J ends lost 0 bases and 6 bases respectively, with 16 bases between them. CDR1 and CDR2 from the germline V gene are LGHNA and YSLEER. The CDR3 runs 16 residues. CDR3 DNA sequence: TGCGCCAGCAGCCAAGATCAATATAGGGGAAGTGATACGCAGTATTTT. Amino acid sequence: CASSQDQYRGSDTQYF.

This clone was counted a single time. This rearrangement joins TRBV4-3 to TRBJ2-3; 13 bases match TRBD2. CDR1 and CDR2 (germline): LGHNA, YSLEER. Germline trimming cut 1 base from V and 6 bases from J; bases unmatched to any gene: 4. CDR3 length: 16 amino acids. Here the CDR3 reads CASSQAGLAGADTQYF. In DNA form, the CDR3 reads TGCGCCAGCAGCCAAGCTGGACTAGCGGGGGCGGATACGCAGTATTTT.

The gene calls are TRBV5-1 and TRBJ2-7; possible D gene TRBD1, 6 bases. CDR1 and CDR2 from the germline V gene are SGHRS and YFSETQ. Trimming removed 4 bases at V and 7 bases at J, with 18 bases between. This CDR3 spans 14 amino acids. The CDR3 DNA reads TGCGCCAGCAGCGCATCCAGGGTTCAGGGGGAGCAGTACTTC. Amino acid sequence: CASSASRVQGEQYF. Full variable domain (outside the CDR3, taken from reference TRBV5-1 and TRBJ2-7): KAGVTQTPRYLIKTRGQQVTLSCSPISGHRSVSWYQQTPGQGLQFLFEYFSETQRNKGNFPGRFSGRQFSNSRSEMNVSTLELGDSALYLCASSASRVQGEQYFGPGTRLTVT.

The chain couples TRBV25-1 to TRBJ2-3; 12 bases are a match to TRBD2. The germline V gene encodes CDR1 MGHDK and CDR2 SYGVNS. The CDR3 is 16 residues long. The J segment lost 6 bases and the V segment lost 5 bases, leaving 9 bases of the junction unmatched. CDR3 amino acids: CASSTLAGGLRDTQYF. The CDR3 DNA follows: TGTGCCAGCAGTACCCTAGCGGGGGGGCTCAGGGATACGCAGTATTTT.

This chain joins TRBV13 and TRBJ1-1; 8 bases agree with TRBD1. The germline V gene has CDR1 PRHDT and CDR2 FYEKMQ (reference sequence). The CDR3 contains 14 residues. The V gene end was trimmed by 4 bases and the J gene end by 1 base; junction bases not matched to a gene: 2. Here the CDR3 DNA reads TGTGCCAGCAGCTCGACAGGGGCGAACACTGAAGCTTTCTTT. Amino acid sequence: CASSSTGANTEAFF.

This chain connects TRBV9 to TRBJ1-1; D unclear. This CDR3 is 15 amino acids long. The V gene lost 4 bases and the J gene lost 3 bases, with 16 bases spanning the gap. Germline V CDR1 and CDR2: SGDLS, YYNGEE. CDR3 residues: CASSSPGSRDTEAFF. For the CDR3, the DNA is TGTGCCAGCAGCTCACCGGGTAGTCGAGACACTGAAGCTTTCTTT. Filled out from reference TRBV9 and TRBJ1-1, the complete variable domain reads DSGVTQTPKHLITATGQRVTLRCSPRSGDLSVYWYQQSLDQGLQFLIQYYNGEERAKGNILERFSAQQFPDLHSELNLSSLELGDSALYFCASSSPGSRDTEAFFGQGTRLTVV.

This rearrangement joins TRBV14 to TRBJ1-1; D is uncertain. Germline loops: CDR1 SGHDN, CDR2 FVKESK. V was shortened by 9 bases and J by 1 base, with 21 bases between the two germline ends. The CDR3 has 16 amino acids. CDR3: CASARRVQLGNTEAFF. The CDR3 region has the DNA TGTGCCAGTGCCCGTCGGGTTCAACTGGGGAACACTGAAGCTTTCTTT.

The chain is built from TRBV6-5 and TRBJ1-2; D is possibly TRBD1 (5 bases). CDR1 and CDR2 from the germline V gene are MNHEY and SVGAGI. V was pared by 6 bases and J by 4 bases, with 12 bases between. The CDR3 sequence is 13 residues long. CDR3 sequence: CASRTAVGYGYTF. CDR3 nucleotides: TGTGCCAGCAGGACAGCCGTGGGCTATGGCTACACCTTC.

The chain has TRBV30 and TRBJ1-3; D unresolved. Germline lookup yields CDR1 GTSNPN and CDR2 SVGIG (reference sequence). This CDR3 is built from 15 residues. V was pared by 0 bases and J by 0 bases, with 9 bases between. The CDR3 DNA reads TGTGCCTGGAGTGTCTCTGTCCTCTCTGGAAACACCATATATTTT. Its translation: CAWSVSVLSGNTIYF.

The V gene is TRBV6-5, the J gene TRBJ2-2; TRBD2 aligns across 9 bases. Germline CDR1 and CDR2: MNHEY and SVGAGI. V was clipped by 5 bases and J by 7 bases; unmatched bases: 5. The CDR3 runs 14 residues. In DNA form, the CDR3 reads TGTGCCAGCAGTAGCGGGGGGAGGGTCGGGGAGCTGTTTTTT. This gives the protein CASSSGGRVGELFF.

This clone was detected only once. This chain links TRBV7-8 with TRBJ2-5; 8 bases align to TRBD1. CDR1 is SGHVS, CDR2 FQNEAQ, per germline. The CDR3 covers 15 residues. The V gene end was trimmed by 6 bases and the J gene end by 3 bases; junction bases not matched to a gene: 9. CDR3 nucleotide sequence: TGTGCCAGCAGTCTTAACAGGGGGTCGAAAGAGACCCAGTACTTC. It is translated as CASSLNRGSKETQYF.

V gene TRBV6-2 or TRBV6-3 combines with J gene TRBJ1-2; TRBD1 is a possible D gene (6 bases). This CDR3 is built from 14 residues. With 5 bases removed from V and 3 bases from J, the gap between germline ends came to 13 bases. In germline, CDR1 is MNHEY, CDR2 SVGEGT. CDR3 bases: TGTGCCAGCAGTGATTGGACAGACCACTATGGCTACACCTTC. This encodes CASSDWTDHYGYTF.

The chain combines TRBV4-3 with TRBJ1-2, with D possibly TRBD1 on 6 matching bases. The germline V and J ends were trimmed by 6 bases and 0 bases, with 20 bases remaining between them. The CDR3 is made up of 17 amino acids. Germline V CDR1 and CDR2: LGHNA, YSLEER. CDR3 in DNA: TGCGCCAGCAGTCCAAGATACGGTAACAGGGCTAACTATGGCTACACCTTC. This gives the protein CASSPRYGNRANYGYTF.

Note on this clone: The identical CDR3 is also encoded by other nucleotide sequences in the sample. V gene TRBV18 combines with J gene TRBJ2-5, with TRBD1 as a possible D gene (5 bases). Germline V gene sequence: CDR1 KGHSH, CDR2 LQKENI. Trimming stripped 3 bases from V and 4 bases from J, with 9 bases between. The CDR3 runs 13 residues. CDR3: CASSPWGGETQYF. The CDR3, as DNA: TGTGCCAGCTCACCCTGGGGCGGAGAGACCCAGTACTTC.

The chain combines TRBV7-2 with TRBJ2-2; TRBD1 agrees at 7 bases. CDR3 length equals 15 residues. Germline assignment: CDR1 SGHTA and CDR2 FQGNSA. V gave up 7 bases and J gave up 1 base; unmatched junction bases: 6. CDR3 DNA sequence: TGTGCCAGCAAACCGAACAGGGGGAACACCGGGGAGCTGTTTTTT. Protein: CASKPNRGNTGELFF.

The V gene is TRBV4-3, the J gene TRBJ1-2; TRBD1 matches at 8 bases. Germline V gene lookup returns CDR1 LGHNA and CDR2 YSLEER. This CDR3 comprises 13 residues. V shed 0 bases and J 6 bases; nucleotides not matched to a gene: 0. CDR3 protein: CASSQETGDGYTF. CDR3 DNA sequence: TGCGCCAGCAGCCAAGAGACAGGGGATGGCTACACCTTC.

The chain couples TRBV14 to TRBJ1-2; D not resolved. Looked up from germline, CDR1 is SGHDN and CDR2 is FVKESK. The germline V and J ends were trimmed by 0 bases and 3 bases, with 8 bases remaining between them. The length of the CDR3 is 14 residues. CDR3 sequence reads: CASSQDLGDYGYTF. The CDR3 region has the DNA TGTGCCAGCAGCCAAGATTTAGGAGACTATGGCTACACCTTC.

The chain has TRBV24-1 and TRBJ2-7; D not certain. This CDR3 region has 14 residues. Germline CDR1 is KGHDR and CDR2 is SFDVKD. V lost 4 bases and J 3 bases, leaving 12 bases between the germline ends. The CDR3 sequence: CATSDQTGIYEQYF. The CDR3 nucleotides read TGTGCCACCAGTGACCAGACTGGTATCTACGAGCAGTACTTC.

As DNA, the CDR3 is TGTGCCAGCGGGGAAAGGGGACTAGCAATGTCCAATGAGCAGTTCTTC. Its protein is CASGERGLAMSNEQFF. The J gene is TRBJ2-1, the V gene TRBV11-2, with 9 positions matching TRBD2. The CDR3 runs to 16 residues. The V gene's germline CDR1 is SGHAT and CDR2 FQNNGV. V lost 8 bases to trimming and J lost 6 bases; unmatched junction nucleotides: 14.

J is TRBJ2-5 and V is TRBV5-1; D possibly corresponds to TRBD1 (5 bases). The V gene's germline CDR1 is SGHRS and CDR2 YFSETQ. The CDR3 sequence is 15 residues long. Trimming took 7 bases from V and 1 from J, leaving 17 bases between them. The CDR3 sequence is CASGSQGNLQETQYF. CDR3 bases: TGCGCCAGCGGCTCCCAGGGAAATCTCCAAGAGACCCAGTACTTC.